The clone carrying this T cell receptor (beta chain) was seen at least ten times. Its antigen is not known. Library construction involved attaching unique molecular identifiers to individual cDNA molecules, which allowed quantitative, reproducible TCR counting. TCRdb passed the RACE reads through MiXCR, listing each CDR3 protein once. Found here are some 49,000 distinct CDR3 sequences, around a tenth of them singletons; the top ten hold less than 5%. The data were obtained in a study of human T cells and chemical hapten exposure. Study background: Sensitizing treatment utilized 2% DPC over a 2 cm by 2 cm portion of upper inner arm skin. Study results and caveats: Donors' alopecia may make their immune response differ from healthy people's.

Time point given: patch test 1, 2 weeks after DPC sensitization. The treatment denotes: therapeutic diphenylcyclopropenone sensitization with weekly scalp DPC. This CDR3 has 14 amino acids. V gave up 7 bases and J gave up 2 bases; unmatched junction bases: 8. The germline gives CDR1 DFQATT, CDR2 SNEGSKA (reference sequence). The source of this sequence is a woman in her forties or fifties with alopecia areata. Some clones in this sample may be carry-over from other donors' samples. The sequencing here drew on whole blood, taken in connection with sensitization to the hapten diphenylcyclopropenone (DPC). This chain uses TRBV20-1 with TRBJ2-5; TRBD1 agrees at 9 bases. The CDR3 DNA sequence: TGCAGTGTTTACCGGGACAGGGTACAAGAGACCCAGTACTTC. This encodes CSVYRDRVQETQYF.